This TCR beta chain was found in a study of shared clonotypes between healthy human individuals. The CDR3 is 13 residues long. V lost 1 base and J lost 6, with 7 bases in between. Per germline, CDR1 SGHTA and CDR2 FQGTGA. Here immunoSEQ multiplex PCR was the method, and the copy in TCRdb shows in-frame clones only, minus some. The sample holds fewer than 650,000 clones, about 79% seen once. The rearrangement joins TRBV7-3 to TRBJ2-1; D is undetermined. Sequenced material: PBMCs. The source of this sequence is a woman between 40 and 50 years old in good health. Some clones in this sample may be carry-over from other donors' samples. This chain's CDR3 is CASSLNVGNEQFF. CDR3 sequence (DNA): TGTGCCAGCAGCTTAAACGTAGGCAATGAGCAGTTCTTC.